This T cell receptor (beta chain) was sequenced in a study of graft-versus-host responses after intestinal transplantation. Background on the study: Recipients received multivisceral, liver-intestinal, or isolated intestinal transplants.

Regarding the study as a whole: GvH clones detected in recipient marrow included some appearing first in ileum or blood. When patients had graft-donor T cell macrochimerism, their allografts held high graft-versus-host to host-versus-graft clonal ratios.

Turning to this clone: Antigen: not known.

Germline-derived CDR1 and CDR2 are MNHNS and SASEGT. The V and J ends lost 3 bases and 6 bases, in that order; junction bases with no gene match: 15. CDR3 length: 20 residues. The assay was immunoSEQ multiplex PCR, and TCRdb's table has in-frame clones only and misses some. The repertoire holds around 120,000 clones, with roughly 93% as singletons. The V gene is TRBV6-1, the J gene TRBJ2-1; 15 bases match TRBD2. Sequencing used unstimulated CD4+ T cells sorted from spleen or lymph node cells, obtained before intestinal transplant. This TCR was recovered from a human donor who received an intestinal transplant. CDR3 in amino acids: CASSDFTWGTSGRPPNEQFF. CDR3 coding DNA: TGTGCCAGCAGTGATTTTACCTGGGGGACTAGCGGGAGGCCCCCCAATGAGCAGTTCTTC.